The T cell receptor beta chain under discussion was sequenced for a study of shared clonotypes between healthy human individuals. Remarks on this clone: Antigen unknown.

Naivety among CD8 cells was defined by CD45RO negativity and positive CCR7 selection, thereby excluding terminally differentiated effector memory CD45RA+ cells. The V gene's germline CDR1 is SQVTM and CDR2 ANQGSEA. V shed 5 bases and J shed 3 bases, with 11 bases lying between them. The CDR3 has 12 amino acids. Measured with immunoSEQ multiplex PCR; TCRdb has only the in-frame clones, and not every one. The repertoire holds 2 million to 2.5 million clones, just over 90% seen once, with around 1.7% in the top ten. Study-wide results and caveats: Non-shared clonotypes were found to have lower generation probabilities than the clonotypes that were shared by all four of the sorted-subset donors.

The sample was naive CD8+ T cells from PBMCs. The TCR sequence derives from a man younger than 30 in good health. Some clones in this sample may be carry-over from other donors' samples. The chain has TRBV29-1 and TRBJ2-7; D not certain. CDR3 amino acids: CSVTFQDYEQYF. The CDR3 DNA reads as TGCAGCGTTACATTCCAGGACTACGAGCAGTACTTC.